Below, 27 T cell receptor beta chains from the same sample are listed, as sequenced in a study of CD8+ T cells in alopecia areata. Treatment reported: oral pan-JAK inhibitor, 5-10 mg twice daily. The authors extracted RNA and reverse transcribed it into cDNA as the sequencing template. Data came from immunoSEQ multiplex PCR; TCRdb stores just in-frame clones and leaves some out. This table has about 76,000 clones, roughly 70% appearing once. Sequenced material: CD8+ T cells sorted from blood, taken at week 24, from a patient treated with tofacitinib. The origin of the receptors is a human donor with alopecia areata.

This chain's CDR3 is CASSQVETDTQYF. The CDR3 coding sequence is TGTGCCAGCAGCCAAGTCGAAACAGATACGCAGTATTTT. The chain links TRBV4-2 to TRBJ2-3; D ambiguous. The CDR3 runs to 13 residues. Germline-derived CDR1 and CDR2 are LGHNA and YNFKEQ. V lost 1 base and J 3 bases, leaving 5 bases between the germline ends.

The chain links TRBV4-1 to TRBJ2-7; 7 positions agree with TRBD1. J lost 3 bases, V lost 3 bases, and 11 bases had no gene match. The CDR3 is 16 amino acids. In germline, CDR1 is MGHRA, CDR2 YSYEKL. Here the CDR3 DNA reads TGCGCCAGCAGCCAGGTTACCGGGACAGCTAACTACGAGCAGTACTTC. Encoded protein: CASSQVTGTANYEQYF.

J is TRBJ1-1 and V is TRBV7-9; weak D call: TRBD1 (5 bases). Trimming took off 4 bases at V and 0 bases at J, with 12 bases between the two ends. Germline CDR1 SEHNR, CDR2 FQNEAQ (reference sequence). The CDR3 extends over 15 amino acids. The CDR3 bases are TGTGCCAGCAGCTCCCCCGACAGACTGAACACTGAAGCTTTCTTT. Translated, it gives CASSSPDRLNTEAFF.

The chain recombines TRBV25-1 with TRBJ1-6; D not certain. The germline V gene has CDR1 MGHDK and CDR2 SYGVNS. The CDR3 spans 15 residues. V was cut by 1 base and J by 7 bases, with 11 bases left in between. In nucleotides, the CDR3 is TGTGCCAGCAGTGAATTGTCAGCGATAAATTCACCCCTCCACTTT. Encoded protein: CASSELSAINSPLHF. The full variable domain, with the rest looked up from reference TRBV25-1 and TRBJ1-6, is EADIYQTPRYLVIGTGKKITLECSQTMGHDKMYWYQQDPGMELHLIHYSYGVNSTEKGDLSSESTVSRIRTEHFPLTLESARPSHTSQYLCASSELSAINSPLHFGNGTRLTVT.

This clone was observed a few times. V gene TRBV29-1 combines with J gene TRBJ2-7, with D tentatively TRBD1 (6 bases). Deletions cut 2 bases from V and 4 bases from J, with 9 bases between. Germline CDR1 SQVTM, CDR2 ANQGSEA. The CDR3 runs 12 residues. Written as DNA, the CDR3 is TGCAGCGTTGAAACGACAGGTTACGAGCAGTACTTC. This translates into CSVETTGYEQYF.

The chain is built from TRBV19 and TRBJ2-5, with D possibly being TRBD1 (5 bases). This CDR3 comprises 17 residues. Germline values: CDR1 LNHDA, CDR2 SQIVND (reference sequence). Trimming took 1 base from V and 2 from J, leaving 17 bases between them. CDR3 amino acids: CASSIAGRRYLQETQYF. In DNA form, the CDR3 reads TGTGCCAGTAGTATAGCAGGGCGCAGATATCTACAAGAGACCCAGTACTTC.

CDR3 amino acids: CASSDSSGGKTYNEQFF. The CDR3 region has the DNA TGTGCCAGCAGTGATTCTAGCGGGGGGAAAACCTACAATGAGCAGTTCTTC. This chain uses TRBV2 with TRBJ2-1; 11 bases line up with TRBD2. Unmatched junction bases numbered 6, after V lost 3 bases and J lost 2 bases. Germline-derived CDR1 and CDR2 are SNHLY and FYNNEI. The CDR3 length is 17 residues.

V is TRBV2 and J is TRBJ2-1; D is ambiguous. From germline, CDR1 is SNHLY and CDR2 FYNNEI. The length of the CDR3 is 11 residues. V was cut by 4 bases and J by 12 bases, with 10 bases left in between. The CDR3 bases are TGTGCCAGCAGTGGGAGCGATCCGCAGTTCTTC. This sequence encodes CASSGSDPQFF.

The J gene is TRBJ2-3, the V gene TRBV4-1; 7 bases are a match to TRBD1. Germline CDR1 is MGHRA and CDR2 is YSYEKL. Losses at the gene ends were 0 bases for V and 2 bases for J; bases not matched to a gene: 5. This CDR3 contains 16 residues. The CDR3 reads CASSQDRTGATDTQYF. CDR3 nucleotide sequence: TGCGCCAGCAGCCAAGATAGAACAGGGGCCACAGATACGCAGTATTTT.

The gene calls are TRBV18 and TRBJ2-6, with D unclear. Trimming stripped 2 bases from V and 0 bases from J, with 5 bases between. Germline V CDR1 and CDR2: KGHSH, LQKENI. The CDR3 is made up of 15 amino acids. CDR3 DNA sequence: TGTGCCAGCTCACCATCCATCTCTGGGGCCAACGTCCTGACTTTC. Encoded protein: CASSPSISGANVLTF.

The table lists this clone with a few counts. The rearrangement links TRBV27 to TRBJ1-5; D not certain. The V end lost 3 bases, the J end lost 3 bases, and 6 bases lay between the germline ends. This CDR3 contains 13 residues. CDR1 MNHEY and CDR2 SMNVEV come from the germline V gene (reference sequence). This CDR3 reads CASSFGANQPQHF. CDR3 sequence (DNA): TGTGCCAGCAGTTTCGGAGCCAATCAGCCCCAGCATTTT.

The chain employs TRBV7-2 and TRBJ2-5, with D possibly being TRBD2 (5 bases). Germline V CDR1 and CDR2: SGHTA, FQGNSA. The ends were cut back, 0 bases at V and 2 bases at J, with 16 bases in the middle. This CDR3 region has 17 residues. CDR3 coding DNA: TGTGCCAGCAGCTTAGCCCCACTTGCGGGCCTACAAGAGACCCAGTACTTC. Translation gives CASSLAPLAGLQETQYF.

CDR3 protein: CASSPPVGEALAEAFF. CDR3 sequence (DNA): TGTGCCAGCAGCCCACCGGTAGGAGAAGCGTTGGCTGAAGCTTTCTTT. This chain uses TRBV7-9 with TRBJ1-1; D call uncertain. The CDR3 contains 16 residues. The germline CDR1 and CDR2 sequences are SEHNR and FQNEAQ (reference sequence). V was trimmed by 5 bases and J by 6 bases, leaving 22 bases between them. Looking up the rest from reference TRBV7-9 and TRBJ1-1 gives the full variable domain: DTGVSQNPRHKITKRGQNVTFRCDPISEHNRLYWYRQTLGQGPEFLTYFQNEAQLEKSRLLSDRFSAERPKGSFSTLEIQRTEQGDSAMYLCASSPPVGEALAEAFFGQGTRLTVV.

The chain joins TRBV27 to TRBJ2-3; D may be TRBD1 (6 bases). The germline gives CDR1 MNHEY, CDR2 SMNVEV (reference sequence). The V end was cut by 0 bases, the J end by 1 base, with 17 bases between. The CDR3 covers 18 residues. This chain's CDR3 is CASSLSFRGSFGTDTQYF. The CDR3 DNA follows: TGTGCCAGCAGTTTATCATTCAGGGGCTCATTCGGCACAGATACGCAGTATTTT.

The J gene is TRBJ1-2, the V gene TRBV29-1; possibly TRBD1 for D (5 bases). The CDR3 runs 14 residues. Trimming cost V 2 bases and J 3 bases, with 13 bases left between them. Per germline, CDR1 SQVTM and CDR2 ANQGSEA. The CDR3 DNA reads TGCAGCGTTGAAAGGGAGTGGGGGGACTATGGCTACACCTTC. Encoded protein: CSVEREWGDYGYTF.

CDR3 in amino acids: CASSQGWGEEEKLFF. The CDR3 bases are TGCGCCAGCAGCCAAGGGTGGGGCGAGGAGGAAAAACTGTTTTTT. This rearrangement joins TRBV4-1 to TRBJ1-4; a weak D match, TRBD1 (5 bases). This CDR3 comprises 15 residues. The V gene lost 1 base and the J gene lost 8 bases, with 14 bases spanning the gap. In germline, CDR1 is MGHRA, CDR2 YSYEKL.

The chain links TRBV7-9 to TRBJ1-4; TRBD1 might be the D (6 bases). V lost 5 bases and J 7 bases, leaving 17 bases between the germline ends. Germline CDR1 reads SEHNR; CDR2 reads FQNEAQ (reference sequence). CDR3 length: 15 amino acids. The CDR3 loop reads CASSTTGSRREKLFF. CDR3 in DNA: TGTGCCAGCAGCACAACAGGGTCGAGGCGTGAAAAACTGTTTTTT.

This clone was detected only a few times. The rearrangement links TRBV29-1 to TRBJ1-1; D not certain. Germline CDR1 is SQVTM and CDR2 is ANQGSEA. V was shortened by 4 bases and J by 6 bases, with 12 bases between the two germline ends. There are 12 residues in the CDR3. The DNA for the CDR3 is TGCAGCGTTGGACTTCGGCAGCCTGAAGCTTTCTTT. Its translation: CSVGLRQPEAFF.

V usage is TRBV5-1 and J usage is TRBJ2-3; 9 bases are shared with TRBD1. J lost 8 bases, V lost 4 bases, and 8 bases had no gene match. The CDR3 sequence is 14 residues long. Germline CDR1 reads SGHRS; CDR2 reads YFSETQ. The CDR3 DNA is TGCGCCAGCAGCCCTGACAGGGGGAGGATTACGCAGTATTTT. Translation: CASSPDRGRITQYF. Together with reference TRBV5-1 and TRBJ2-3, the CDR3 gives the full variable domain: KAGVTQTPRYLIKTRGQQVTLSCSPISGHRSVSWYQQTPGQGLQFLFEYFSETQRNKGNFPGRFSGRQFSNSRSEMNVSTLELGDSALYLCASSPDRGRITQYFGPGTRLTVL.

The rearrangement uses TRBV5-1 and TRBJ2-1; 9 nucleotides agree with TRBD1. V was clipped by 3 bases and J by 7 bases; unmatched bases: 8. The germline gives CDR1 SGHRS, CDR2 YFSETQ. The length of the CDR3 is 15 residues. CDR3 nucleotides: TGCGCCAGCAGCTACCTTCCGGGACAGGGTAATGAGCAGTTCTTC. Translating it yields CASSYLPGQGNEQFF. The whole variable domain, filled in from reference TRBV5-1 and TRBJ2-1, reads KAGVTQTPRYLIKTRGQQVTLSCSPISGHRSVSWYQQTPGQGLQFLFEYFSETQRNKGNFPGRFSGRQFSNSRSEMNVSTLELGDSALYLCASSYLPGQGNEQFFGPGTRLTVL.

The chain recombines TRBV4-1 with TRBJ2-7; tentatively, D is TRBD1 (6 bases). Trimming pared 1 base from V and 3 bases from J, leaving 22 bases between. Germline V lookup: CDR1 MGHRA, CDR2 YSYEKL. The CDR3 length is 18 residues. The CDR3 here is CASSQGAFYSGHDYEQYF. The CDR3 region has the DNA TGCGCCAGCAGCCAAGGTGCGTTTTATTCGGGACATGACTACGAGCAGTACTTC.

The rearrangement links TRBV6-5 to TRBJ1-2; unclear D gene. Trimming took off 6 bases at V and 2 bases at J, with 13 bases between the two ends. CDR3 length: 14 amino acids. Germline V lookup: CDR1 MNHEY, CDR2 SVGAGI. As DNA, the CDR3 is TGTGCCAGCAGCCCTTGGACGGAGAACTATGGCTACACCTTC. Encoded protein: CASSPWTENYGYTF.

This chain links TRBV7-6 with TRBJ2-1; D is perhaps TRBD2 (6 bases). This CDR3 spans 15 amino acids. From germline, CDR1 is SGHVS and CDR2 FNYEAQ. Trimming left V 1 base short and J 7 bases short, with 14 bases between. In DNA form, the CDR3 reads TGTGCCAGCAGCTTAGGGCTCGGGAGTAGAAATGAGCAGTTCTTC. Translating it yields CASSLGLGSRNEQFF.

The rearrangement uses TRBV9 and TRBJ2-3; 10 nucleotides align to TRBD1. The CDR3 loop spans 15 amino acids. Unmatched junction bases numbered 5, after V lost 3 bases and J lost 4 bases. Germline CDR1 reads SGDLS; CDR2 reads YYNGEE. This CDR3 is CASSGGTGDPDTQYF. For the CDR3, the DNA is TGTGCCAGCAGCGGAGGGACAGGGGATCCAGATACGCAGTATTTT.

The V gene is TRBV27, the J gene TRBJ1-1; the D gene is possibly TRBD1 (5 bases). CDR1 and CDR2 from the germline V gene are MNHEY and SMNVEV (reference sequence). V lost 5 bases and J 5 bases, leaving 12 bases between the germline ends. This CDR3 contains 13 residues. The DNA for the CDR3 is TGTGCCAGCAGTCCGTGGGCAGGGACTGAAGCTTTCTTT. Its translation: CASSPWAGTEAFF.

CDR3 coding DNA: TGTGCCAGCAGACCCTACGGGACATATAGCAATCAGCCCCAGCATTTT. Protein sequence: CASRPYGTYSNQPQHF. The J gene is TRBJ1-5, the V gene TRBV27; tentative D call: TRBD1 (6 bases). V gave up 6 bases and J gave up 0 bases, with 15 bases separating them. In germline, CDR1 is MNHEY, CDR2 SMNVEV (reference sequence). The length of the CDR3 is 16 residues.

This clone was observed a handful of times. The V call is TRBV7-9, the J call TRBJ2-2, with D unclear. V dropped 5 bases and J dropped 1 base, with 14 bases sitting between them. Germline CDR1 reads SEHNR; CDR2 reads FQNEAQ (reference sequence). The length of the CDR3 is 16 residues. For the CDR3, the DNA is TGTGCCAGCAGCCCCCCGCTCTCCGAGAACACCGGGGAGCTGTTTTTT. It translates to CASSPPLSENTGELFF.